A selection of T cell receptor beta chains follows, all from one sample in a study of blood T cell repertoires in COVID-19. Produced via immunoSEQ multiplex PCR; TCRdb's table is partial and in-frame only. The profile covers about 35,000 clones, with roughly 74% appearing a single time and roughly 14% taken by the ten largest. Sequencing input: peripheral blood. The receptors here all came from a man older than 75 with active or convalescent COVID-19. Each CDR3 is given with its conserved first and last residue. D genes are given only for firm matches. Clone size, where shown, is once, few, many, or a class for clones that have expanded.

v_gene: TRBV7-8; j_gene: TRBJ2-5; abundance: .; d_gene: .; CDR3nt: TGTGCCAGCAGACTAGCTAGGGACAGCCAAGAGACCCAGTACTTC; CDR3aa: CASRLARDSQETQYF
v_gene: TRBV28; j_gene: TRBJ1-6; abundance: .; d_gene: .; CDR3nt: TGTGCCAGCAGTACCACCGGACAGCGTGAGAATTCACCCCTCCACTTT; CDR3aa: CASSTTGQRENSPLHF
v_gene: TRBV29-1; j_gene: TRBJ2-7; abundance: .; d_gene: TRBD2; CDR3nt: TGCAGCGTTGAACTAGCGGGAGGGCGAGAGCAGTACTTC; CDR3aa: CSVELAGGREQYF
v_gene: TRBV3-1/TRBV3-2; j_gene: TRBJ2-7; abundance: few; d_gene: TRBD2; CDR3nt: TGTGCCAGCAGCCAAGAACTAGCGGGAGGACTAGCTTCCTACGAGCAGTACTTC; CDR3aa: CASSQELAGGLASYEQYF
v_gene: TRBV12-5; j_gene: TRBJ2-5; abundance: once; d_gene: TRBD2; CDR3nt: TGTGCTAGTGGTTTGGTATTGGCGGGAGAGGGTGAGACCCAGTACTTC; CDR3aa: CASGLVLAGEGETQYF
v_gene: TRBV6-5; j_gene: TRBJ2-1; abundance: few; d_gene: .; CDR3nt: TGTGCCAGCAGGAAAATGAACCGGGAAAACAATGAGCAGTTCTTC; CDR3aa: CASRKMNRENNEQFF
v_gene: TRBV7-9; j_gene: TRBJ2-1; abundance: .; d_gene: TRBD1; CDR3nt: TGTGCCAGCAGCCGCACAACCGAGACAGGGTGGTCCTACAATGAGCAGTTCTTC; CDR3aa: CASSRTTETGWSYNEQFF
v_gene: TRBV4-3; j_gene: TRBJ1-2; abundance: .; d_gene: TRBD1; CDR3nt: TGCGCCAGCAGCCAAGATCAGGGACAGGGCCATGGCTACACCTTC; CDR3aa: CASSQDQGQGHGYTF
v_gene: TRBV28; j_gene: TRBJ2-6; abundance: .; d_gene: .; CDR3nt: TGTGCCAGCAGTATAGGGGTCTGGGACTCTGGGGCCAACGTCCTGACTTTC; CDR3aa: CASSIGVWDSGANVLTF
v_gene: TRBV6-5; j_gene: TRBJ1-2; abundance: .; d_gene: .; CDR3nt: TGTGCCAGCAGTACCGGGAGTCCTTATGAGGGCTACACCTTC; CDR3aa: CASSTGSPYEGYTF
v_gene: TRBV19; j_gene: TRBJ2-2; abundance: medium-sized; d_gene: TRBD2; CDR3nt: TGTGCCAGTGGACGGACACAACTAGCGGTAAACACCGGGGAGCTGTTTTTT; CDR3aa: CASGRTQLAVNTGELFF
v_gene: TRBV12-3/TRBV12-4; j_gene: TRBJ2-3; abundance: .; d_gene: .; CDR3nt: TGTGCCAGCAGAATTGCGGTTGATACGCAGTATTTT; CDR3aa: CASRIAVDTQYF
v_gene: TRBV5-1; j_gene: TRBJ1-2; abundance: .; d_gene: TRBD1; CDR3nt: TGCGCCAGCAGCTTGGGGACAGGGGAAGGCTATGGCTACACCTTC; CDR3aa: CASSLGTGEGYGYTF
v_gene: TRBV4-2; j_gene: TRBJ1-6; abundance: .; d_gene: .; CDR3nt: TGTGCCAGCAGCCAAGGCACGCGGGAATCACCCCTCCACTTT; CDR3aa: CASSQGTRESPLHF
v_gene: TRBV5-1; j_gene: TRBJ1-5; abundance: .; d_gene: .; CDR3nt: TGCGCCAGCAGCTTGGCAGGGGACAATCAGCCCCAGCATTTT; CDR3aa: CASSLAGDNQPQHF
v_gene: TRBV28; j_gene: TRBJ2-7; abundance: .; d_gene: TRBD2; CDR3nt: TGTGCCAGCAGTCTTCCCCCGCCGGGGGGCGAGCAGTACTTC; CDR3aa: CASSLPPPGGEQYF
v_gene: TRBV20-1; j_gene: TRBJ2-7; abundance: .; d_gene: .; CDR3nt: TGCAGTGCTAGTGGGCAGGGATACTTC; CDR3aa: CSASGQGYF
v_gene: TRBV4-3; j_gene: TRBJ2-1; abundance: .; d_gene: TRBD2; CDR3nt: TGCGCCAGCAGCCATCCCGGGACTAGCGGCAATGAGCAGTTCTTC; CDR3aa: CASSHPGTSGNEQFF
v_gene: TRBV6-2/TRBV6-3; j_gene: TRBJ2-1; abundance: .; d_gene: .; CDR3nt: TGTGCCAGCAGTTACGTGGGAGCCTACAATGAGCAGTTCTTC; CDR3aa: CASSYVGAYNEQFF
v_gene: TRBV7-9; j_gene: TRBJ2-3; abundance: .; d_gene: .; CDR3nt: TGTGCCAGCAGCTTAGATAGAGGCGCAGATACGCAGTATTTT; CDR3aa: CASSLDRGADTQYF
v_gene: TRBV7-2; j_gene: TRBJ1-3; abundance: .; d_gene: .; CDR3nt: TGTGCCAGCAGCAGGGGCTCTGGAAACACCATATATTTT; CDR3aa: CASSRGSGNTIYF
v_gene: TRBV28; j_gene: TRBJ2-7; abundance: .; d_gene: .; CDR3nt: TGTGCCAGCAGTTTCGATTGGACTCAAAATTCCTACGAGCAGTACTTC; CDR3aa: CASSFDWTQNSYEQYF
v_gene: TRBV11-2; j_gene: TRBJ2-7; abundance: .; d_gene: .; CDR3nt: TGTGCCAGCAGGACGCAGGGAAGCTCCTACGAGCAGTACTTC; CDR3aa: CASRTQGSSYEQYF
v_gene: TRBV6-5; j_gene: TRBJ1-2; abundance: .; d_gene: .; CDR3nt: TGTGCCAGCAGTTACTCCCAGGCCACTTATGGCTACACCTTC; CDR3aa: CASSYSQATYGYTF
v_gene: TRBV28; j_gene: TRBJ1-4; abundance: .; d_gene: .; CDR3nt: TGTGCCAGCTCCGGGGGAGTGGGTGAAAAACTGTTTTTT; CDR3aa: CASSGGVGEKLFF
v_gene: TRBV7-9; j_gene: TRBJ2-1; abundance: .; d_gene: TRBD2; CDR3nt: TGTGCCAGCAGCATTCCGGCGGGGACTAGCGGGAGGAATGAGCAGTTCTTC; CDR3aa: CASSIPAGTSGRNEQFF
v_gene: TRBV7-2; j_gene: TRBJ2-1; abundance: .; d_gene: TRBD2; CDR3nt: TGTGCCAGCAGCTCTAGCGGCTATGAGCAGTTCTTC; CDR3aa: CASSSSGYEQFF
v_gene: TRBV9; j_gene: TRBJ2-7; abundance: medium-sized; d_gene: TRBD1; CDR3nt: TGTGCCAGCAGCGTAGGACAGGGGGCGGACGAGCAGTACTTC; CDR3aa: CASSVGQGADEQYF
v_gene: TRBV6-5; j_gene: TRBJ2-5; abundance: .; d_gene: TRBD1; CDR3nt: TGTGCCAGCAGTTCGAGGACAGGTCCCCAAGAGACCCAGTACTTC; CDR3aa: CASSSRTGPQETQYF
v_gene: TRBV27; j_gene: TRBJ1-2; abundance: .; d_gene: TRBD1; CDR3nt: TGTGCCAGCAGTTCAGGACAGGGGGGGCACTATGGCTACACCTTC; CDR3aa: CASSSGQGGHYGYTF
v_gene: TRBV10-3; j_gene: TRBJ2-1; abundance: few; d_gene: TRBD2; CDR3nt: TGTGCCATCAGTGATCCCGGGACAGATTGGGGACTAGCGGGAGGAGGGGACTACAATGAGCAGTTCTTC; CDR3aa: CAISDPGTDWGLAGGGDYNEQFF
v_gene: TRBV4-1; j_gene: TRBJ1-2; abundance: medium-sized; d_gene: .; CDR3nt: TGCGCCAGCAGCCAAGATGGGGTTGGCAGGGCCGGTGGCTACACCTTC; CDR3aa: CASSQDGVGRAGGYTF
v_gene: TRBV19; j_gene: TRBJ1-5; abundance: .; d_gene: .; CDR3nt: TGTGCCAGTAGTACAGGGGCTCCGGTGGGTCATCAGCCCCAGCATTTT; CDR3aa: CASSTGAPVGHQPQHF
v_gene: TRBV5-6; j_gene: TRBJ2-1; abundance: .; d_gene: TRBD2; CDR3nt: TGTGCCAGCAGCCGCCTGGGGGAGCGGGATCTCAATGAGCAGTTCTTC; CDR3aa: CASSRLGERDLNEQFF
v_gene: TRBV5-1; j_gene: TRBJ1-6; abundance: .; d_gene: TRBD1; CDR3nt: TGCGCCAGCAGCTTGGTAGGGACAGTCAATTCACCCCTCCACTTT; CDR3aa: CASSLVGTVNSPLHF
v_gene: TRBV9; j_gene: TRBJ2-1; abundance: .; d_gene: TRBD2; CDR3nt: TGTGCCAGCAGTGCGTATAGCGGGACCCTATACAATGAGCAGTTCTTC; CDR3aa: CASSAYSGTLYNEQFF
v_gene: TRBV24-1; j_gene: TRBJ2-3; abundance: .; d_gene: TRBD2; CDR3nt: TGTGCCACCAGTGATTTGGCTAGCGGGAGGGACACAGATACGCAGTATTTT; CDR3aa: CATSDLASGRDTDTQYF
v_gene: TRBV7-9; j_gene: TRBJ1-6; abundance: .; d_gene: .; CDR3nt: TGTGCCAGCAGCTTATCGAGGGAGGCACCCCTCCACTTT; CDR3aa: CASSLSREAPLHF
v_gene: TRBV29-1; j_gene: TRBJ2-3; abundance: .; d_gene: .; CDR3nt: TGCAGCGTTGACAGAAACACAGATACGCAGTATTTT; CDR3aa: CSVDRNTDTQYF
v_gene: TRBV28; j_gene: TRBJ2-3; abundance: .; d_gene: .; CDR3nt: TGTGCCAGCACCCAGGGTTCAGATACGCAGTATTTT; CDR3aa: CASTQGSDTQYF
v_gene: TRBV14; j_gene: TRBJ2-2; abundance: .; d_gene: TRBD2; CDR3nt: TGTGCCAGCAGCCCCTCCTGGGTAGCGGGAGGGAACACCGGGGAGCTGTTTTTT; CDR3aa: CASSPSWVAGGNTGELFF
v_gene: TRBV28; j_gene: TRBJ2-7; abundance: .; d_gene: .; CDR3nt: TGTGCCAGCGGGTACAGATCTCCCTACGAGCAGTACTTC; CDR3aa: CASGYRSPYEQYF
v_gene: TRBV19; j_gene: TRBJ1-5; abundance: .; d_gene: .; CDR3nt: TGTGCCAGTAGTATAGGACATCTCAATCAGCCCCAGCATTTT; CDR3aa: CASSIGHLNQPQHF
v_gene: TRBV28; j_gene: TRBJ2-5; abundance: few; d_gene: TRBD2; CDR3nt: TGTGCCAGCAGTTTCTCCCTAGCGGGAGGCAAAGAGACCCAGTACTTC; CDR3aa: CASSFSLAGGKETQYF
v_gene: TRBV11-3; j_gene: TRBJ2-1; abundance: .; d_gene: TRBD1; CDR3nt: TGTGCCAGCAGCTGGGCAGGGGGTTCCTACAATGAGCAGTTCTTC; CDR3aa: CASSWAGGSYNEQFF
v_gene: TRBV19; j_gene: TRBJ2-7; abundance: few; d_gene: .; CDR3nt: TGTGCCAGTAGTATTGGACTGGAGGGGTACGAGCAGTACTTC; CDR3aa: CASSIGLEGYEQYF
v_gene: TRBV18; j_gene: TRBJ1-2; abundance: few; d_gene: .; CDR3nt: TGTGCCAGCTCACAGGGGGGGTCCTATGGCTACACCTTC; CDR3aa: CASSQGGSYGYTF
v_gene: TRBV24-1; j_gene: TRBJ2-2; abundance: .; d_gene: .; CDR3nt: TGTGCCACCAGTGATTTGGGCGGGGCGAACACCGGGGAGCTGTTTTTT; CDR3aa: CATSDLGGANTGELFF
v_gene: TRBV6-1; j_gene: TRBJ2-2; abundance: .; d_gene: TRBD2; CDR3nt: TGTGCCAGCAGTGGCGGAGGAAGCGGGAGAGCCGGGGAGCTGTTTTTT; CDR3aa: CASSGGGSGRAGELFF
v_gene: TRBV2; j_gene: TRBJ2-7; abundance: .; d_gene: .; CDR3nt: TGTGCCAGCGGGTCCGAATATACAGAATACGAGCAGTACTTC; CDR3aa: CASGSEYTEYEQYF
v_gene: TRBV5-6; j_gene: TRBJ1-1; abundance: .; d_gene: TRBD1; CDR3nt: TGTGCCAGCAGCTGGACAGGGGGTTCGACTGAAGCTTTCTTT; CDR3aa: CASSWTGGSTEAFF